These 27 T cell receptor beta chains came from one sample sequenced in a study of blood T cell repertoires in COVID-19. Sequencing was performed with immunoSEQ multiplex PCR; in TCRdb, only in-frame clones are kept and a portion is missing. The sample shows just over 70,000 clones, about 90% of them seen only once. Sequenced material: peripheral blood. The source of these receptors is a human donor in a cohort sampled during active COVID-19.

The chain is built from TRBV7-3 and TRBJ1-2; TRBD1 agrees at 8 bases. Germline V CDR1 and CDR2: SGHTA, FQGTGA. The CDR3 length is 15 residues. After removal of 4 bases from V and 3 bases from J, the junction contained 7 bases not matched to a gene. This chain's CDR3 is CASSSSGGGDYGYTF. CDR3 bases: TGTGCCAGCAGCTCTTCAGGGGGCGGCGACTATGGCTACACCTTC.

As DNA, the CDR3 is TGTGCCAGCAGTTACGAGGGTGTACGTAATTCACCCCTCCACTTT. This sequence encodes CASSYEGVRNSPLHF. The chain has TRBV6-6 and TRBJ1-6; D call uncertain. Germline V CDR1 and CDR2: MNHNY, SVGAGI (reference sequence). This CDR3 has 15 residues. The V gene lost 2 bases and the J gene lost 6 bases, with 11 bases spanning the gap.

The V call is TRBV10-3, the J call TRBJ2-6; D unresolved. The germline V gene has CDR1 ENHRY and CDR2 SYGVKD. This CDR3 contains 15 residues. V lost 6 bases, J lost 2 bases, and 11 bases lay in between. CDR3 region: CAIRARVPGANVLTF. The CDR3 bases are TGTGCCATCAGGGCCCGGGTCCCTGGGGCCAACGTCCTGACTTTC.

The rearrangement uses TRBV16 and TRBJ2-7, with 7 bases aligning to TRBD2. V was pared by 4 bases and J by 0 bases, with 3 bases of the junction left unmatched. Germline-derived CDR1 and CDR2 are KGHSY and FQNENV. The CDR3 has 14 amino acids. The CDR3 bases are TGTGCCAGCAGCCTAGGGAGGGCCTCCTACGAGCAGTACTTC. Translating gives CASSLGRASYEQYF.

This chain links TRBV19 with TRBJ1-1; D gene uncertain. Deletions cut 2 bases from V and 6 bases from J, with 4 bases between. The CDR3 length is 11 residues. Germline lookup yields CDR1 LNHDA and CDR2 SQIVND (reference sequence). CDR3 nucleotide sequence: TGTGCCAGTAGTATATCGTCTGAAGCTTTCTTT. Translating it yields CASSISSEAFF.

The chain uses TRBV3-1 (or the pseudogene TRBV3-2) and TRBJ2-3; 7 bases agree with TRBD2. The germline gives CDR1 LGHDT, CDR2 YNNKEL (reference sequence). Trimming at V came to 1 base and at J to 1 base, leaving 5 bases not matched to a gene. The CDR3 is 16 residues long. The CDR3 nucleotides are TGTGCCAGCAGCCAAGTTACGGGGGGAGGCACAGATACGCAGTATTTT. It encodes CASSQVTGGGTDTQYF.

This clone came up once. CDR3: CAWRETVEYNSPLHF. The CDR3 DNA is TGTGCCTGGAGGGAGACGGTAGAATATAATTCACCCCTCCACTTT. The V call is TRBV30, the J call TRBJ1-6, with unresolved D. The V gene's germline CDR1 is GTSNPN and CDR2 SVGIG (reference sequence). V shed 3 bases and J shed 4 bases, with 13 bases lying between them. The CDR3 is 15 amino acids. The full variable domain, its missing parts supplied by reference TRBV30 and TRBJ1-6, is SQTIHQWPATLVQPVGSPLSLECTVEGTSNPNLYWYRQAAGRGLQLLFYSVGIGQISSEVPQNLSASRPQDRQFILSSKKLLLSDSGFYLCAWRETVEYNSPLHFGNGTRLTVT.

This chain connects TRBV27 to TRBJ1-6; D not resolved. In germline, CDR1 is MNHEY, CDR2 SMNVEV (reference sequence). Trimming removed 7 bases from V and 4 bases from J, with 8 bases in between. CDR3 length: 13 amino acids. This CDR3 is CASTGGYNSPLHF. CDR3 bases: TGTGCCAGCACCGGCGGGTATAATTCACCCCTCCACTTT.

The rearrangement uses TRBV5-1 and TRBJ1-3, with a possible D match to TRBD1 (6 bases). Trimming took off 1 base at V and 0 bases at J, with 14 bases between the two ends. The germline V gene encodes CDR1 SGHRS and CDR2 YFSETQ. The CDR3 contains 17 residues. The DNA of the CDR3 is TGCGCCAGCAGCTTGACTCAAACAGGGATCTCTGGAAACACCATATATTTT. Its protein product is CASSLTQTGISGNTIYF.

The chain combines TRBV29-1 with TRBJ2-7; 8 bases are shared with TRBD1. The CDR3 extends over 12 amino acids. CDR1 and CDR2 (germline): SQVTM, ANQGSEA. Trimming cost V 7 bases and J 3 bases; bases outside gene matches: 5. The CDR3 nucleotides are TGCAGCGCAGCGGACAGGGTCTACGAGCAGTACTTC. Its protein is CSAADRVYEQYF.

V gene TRBV19 combines with J gene TRBJ1-2; weak D call: TRBD1 (5 bases). CDR3 length equals 17 residues. The V and J ends lost 5 bases and 4 bases respectively, with 23 bases between them. The germline CDR1 and CDR2 sequences are LNHDA and SQIVND (reference sequence). The CDR3 loop reads CASSFLVGGTPPYGYTF. DNA of the CDR3: TGTGCCAGTAGTTTTTTAGTGGGGGGTACCCCACCCTATGGCTACACCTTC.

In the case of this clone: One end of the junction is discordant with germline, which a read error may explain. The chain is built from TRBV7-8 and TRBJ1-2; TRBD1 matches 11 bases. Germline CDR1 is SGHVS and CDR2 is FQNEAQ. The CDR3 spans 18 residues. In nucleotides, the CDR3 is TGTGCCAGCTGCTTTTATCGGGGGGGGGACAGGGGGAACTATGGCTACACCTTC. Its translation: CASCFYRGGDRGNYGYTF.

This sequence joins TRBV2 and TRBJ1-3; D might be TRBD1 (6 bases). Germline assignment: CDR1 SNHLY and CDR2 FYNNEI. Deletions cut 3 bases from V and 2 bases from J, with 8 bases between. CDR3 length: 14 amino acids. As DNA, the CDR3 is TGTGCCAGCAGTGAGGCAGGGGCTGGAAACACCATATATTTT. The encoded protein is CASSEAGAGNTIYF. The entire variable domain, with the rest obtained from reference TRBV2 and TRBJ1-3, is as follows: EPEVTQTPSHQVTQMGQEVILRCVPISNHLYFYWYRQILGQKVEFLVSFYNNEISEKSEIFDDQFSVERPDGSNFTLKIRSTKLEDSAMYFCASSEAGAGNTIYFGEGSWLTVV.

CDR3 amino acids: CATSREWTGRGNTIYF. For the CDR3, the DNA is TGTGCCACCAGCAGAGAGTGGACAGGAAGGGGAAACACCATATATTTT. The chain couples TRBV15 to TRBJ1-3, with 7 nucleotides matching TRBD1. With 0 bases clipped from V and 4 bases from J, the junction kept 6 bases outside the gene matches. CDR3 length: 16 residues. Per the germline V gene, CDR1 is LNHNV and CDR2 is YYDKDF (reference sequence).

The chain combines TRBV24-1 with TRBJ2-6; 7 bases map to TRBD1. After removal of 2 bases from V and 0 bases from J, the junction contained 6 bases not matched to a gene. Per the germline V gene, CDR1 is KGHDR and CDR2 is SFDVKD. The CDR3 contains 18 residues. The CDR3 sequence is CATSDSPGQNSGANVLTF. In DNA form, the CDR3 reads TGTGCCACCAGTGATTCGCCGGGACAGAACTCTGGGGCCAACGTCCTGACTTTC.

This rearrangement joins TRBV7-2 to TRBJ2-7; TRBD1 matches at 9 bases. Trimming removed 4 bases from V and 5 bases from J; junction bases left unmatched: 6. Germline CDR1 reads SGHTA; CDR2 reads FQGNSA. CDR3 size: 14 residues. CDR3 sequence reads: CASSYYRDRDEQYF. The CDR3 nucleotides read TGTGCCAGCAGCTACTATCGGGACAGGGACGAGCAGTACTTC. Full variable domain (remainder filled in from reference TRBV7-2 and TRBJ2-7): GAGVSQSPSNKVTEKGKDVELRCDPISGHTALYWYRQSLGQGLEFLIYFQGNSAPDKSGLPSDRFSAERTGGSVSTLTIQRTQQEDSAVYLCASSYYRDRDEQYFGPGTRLTVT.

The CDR3 sequence is CASSFGQGTYEQYF. For the CDR3, the DNA is TGTGCCAGCAGCTTTGGGCAGGGAACCTACGAGCAGTACTTC. The V gene is TRBV11-2, the J gene TRBJ2-7, with D possibly TRBD1 on 5 matching bases. Germline V gene lookup returns CDR1 SGHAT and CDR2 FQNNGV. The CDR3 loop spans 14 amino acids. The ends were cut back, 3 bases at V and 2 bases at J, with 11 bases in the middle.

This chain links TRBV6-6 with TRBJ1-5; 7 bases line up with TRBD1. This CDR3 is 15 amino acids long. In germline, CDR1 is MNHNY, CDR2 SVGAGI (reference sequence). The V gene end was trimmed by 3 bases and the J gene end by 3 bases; junction bases not matched to a gene: 5. The CDR3 nucleotides are TGTGCCAGCAGTTATGAGGGGGCGAACAATCAGCCCCAGCATTTT. Encoded protein: CASSYEGANNQPQHF.

This clone was seen a single time. This sequence joins TRBV3-1 (or the pseudogene TRBV3-2) and TRBJ1-2; D is possibly TRBD1 (6 bases). V was shortened by 0 bases and J by 4 bases, with 12 bases between the two germline ends. Germline-derived CDR1 and CDR2 are LGHDT and YNNKEL (reference sequence). The CDR3 extends over 15 amino acids. The CDR3 sequence: CASSQDSAGAYGYTF. In DNA form, the CDR3 reads TGTGCCAGCAGCCAAGATTCGGCAGGGGCCTATGGCTACACCTTC.

The V and J genes are TRBV10-3 and TRBJ1-2; 7 bases match TRBD1. V trimming: 3 bases; J trimming: 10 bases; junction bases outside the gene matches: 5. CDR3 length: 12 residues. Germline values: CDR1 ENHRY, CDR2 SYGVKD. CDR3 residues: CAISDGDRVYTF. CDR3 DNA sequence: TGTGCCATCAGTGACGGTGACAGGGTCTACACCTTC.

The chain joins TRBV29-1 to TRBJ1-1; TRBD1 might be the D (6 bases). CDR3 length: 13 amino acids. The germline V and J ends were trimmed by 6 bases and 2 bases, with 13 bases remaining between them. The germline V gene encodes CDR1 SQVTM and CDR2 ANQGSEA. Here the CDR3 reads CSVVPGHNTEAFF. The CDR3 nucleotides read TGCAGCGTCGTCCCGGGACATAACACTGAAGCTTTCTTT.

The chain couples TRBV9 to TRBJ2-2, with D perhaps matching TRBD2 (6 bases). Per the germline V gene, CDR1 is SGDLS and CDR2 is YYNGEE. The CDR3 runs to 16 residues. V lost 0 bases to trimming and J lost 6 bases, with 15 bases between them. In DNA, the CDR3 is TGTGCCAGCAGCGTAGAGGCAGGGAGGCAACCCGGGGAGCTGTTTTTT. The encoded protein is CASSVEAGRQPGELFF. The full variable domain, its missing parts supplied by reference TRBV9 and TRBJ2-2, is DSGVTQTPKHLITATGQRVTLRCSPRSGDLSVYWYQQSLDQGLQFLIQYYNGEERAKGNILERFSAQQFPDLHSELNLSSLELGDSALYFCASSVEAGRQPGELFFGEGSRLTVL.

V usage is TRBV7-2 and J usage is TRBJ2-7; 12 bases fit TRBD2. Germline assignment: CDR1 SGHTA and CDR2 FQGNSA. The CDR3 sequence is 15 residues long. V lost 4 bases and J lost 4; bases outside the gene matches: 5. The DNA of the CDR3 is TGTGCCAGCAGCTCTAGCGGGGGGGCCTTTTACGAGCAGTACTTC. This gives the protein CASSSSGGAFYEQYF.

In its sample, this clone was seen once. The rearrangement joins TRBV11-2 to TRBJ1-6, with 7 bases lining up with TRBD1. This CDR3 comprises 19 residues. The junction had 23 bases not matched to a gene; V was cut back by 5 bases and J by 10 bases. Germline V gives CDR1 SGHAT, CDR2 FQNNGV. In nucleotides, the CDR3 is TGTGCCAGCAGCGCCCTCAGGGGGAGCCTTCTTCTCCCTAGCTCACCCCTCCACTTT. As protein: CASSALRGSLLLPSSPLHF.

The genes are TRBV2 and TRBJ1-2; 9 bases are a match to TRBD1. Per the germline V gene, CDR1 is SNHLY and CDR2 is FYNNEI. The CDR3 extends over 14 amino acids. The V segment lost 7 bases and the J segment 6 bases; nucleotides outside the gene matches: 9. As DNA, the CDR3 is TGTGCCAGCAATTTACCCGGACAGGGGAATGGCTACACCTTC. Translating it yields CASNLPGQGNGYTF.

This clone turned up a few times. V gene TRBV5-1 combines with J gene TRBJ2-1, with 9 bases that match TRBD1. Per germline, CDR1 SGHRS and CDR2 YFSETQ. J was trimmed by 8 bases and V by 4 bases; bases with no gene match: 19. The CDR3 consists of 18 residues. The DNA for the CDR3 is TGCGCCAGCAGCCCTGGGGTAGGACAGGGGAGGGCGGGAGATGAGCAGTTCTTC. Protein product: CASSPGVGQGRAGDEQFF.

This sequence joins TRBV11-2 and TRBJ1-1; 12 bases fit TRBD1. CDR1 and CDR2 from the germline V gene are SGHAT and FQNNGV. The CDR3 runs 17 residues. With 1 base clipped from V and 4 bases from J, the junction kept 7 bases outside the gene matches. The CDR3 loop reads CASSLARGTGGITEAFF. In DNA form, the CDR3 reads TGTGCCAGCAGCTTAGCAAGGGGGACAGGGGGCATCACTGAAGCTTTCTTT.